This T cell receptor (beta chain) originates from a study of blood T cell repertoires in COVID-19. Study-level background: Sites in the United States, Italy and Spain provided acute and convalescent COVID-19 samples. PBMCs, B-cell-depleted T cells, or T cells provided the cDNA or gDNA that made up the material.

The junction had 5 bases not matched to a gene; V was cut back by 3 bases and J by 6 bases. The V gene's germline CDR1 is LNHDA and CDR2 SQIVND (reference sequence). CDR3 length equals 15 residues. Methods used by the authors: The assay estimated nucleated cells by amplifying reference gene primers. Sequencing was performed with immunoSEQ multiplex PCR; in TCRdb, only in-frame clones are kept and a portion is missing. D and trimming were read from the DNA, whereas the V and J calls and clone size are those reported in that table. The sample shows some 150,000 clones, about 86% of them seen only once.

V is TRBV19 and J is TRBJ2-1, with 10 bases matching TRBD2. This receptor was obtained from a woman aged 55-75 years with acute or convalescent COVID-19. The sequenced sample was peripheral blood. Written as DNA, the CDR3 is TGTGCCAGTAGTATCGTGTCTAGCGGGGGCAATGAGCAGTTCTTC. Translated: CASSIVSSGGNEQFF.